This is a list of T cell receptor beta chains from one sample in a study of T cells after yellow fever vaccination. TCRdb ran MiXCR on the 5' RACE reads and lists one entry per CDR3 protein. The data contain 250,000 to 300,000 distinct CDR3 sequences, about 5% of them singletons. The sample consisted of CD4+ T cells sorted from PBMCs, taken on the day of the yellow fever booster vaccination. The receptor source for this set is a young man who received the YFV17D yellow fever vaccine. The CDR3 runs from the conserved cysteine through the conserved F or W. D genes are given only for firm matches. Size is omitted from some rows. Given values are once, few, many or a class for expanded clones.

v_call: TRBV11-2
clone_size: many
j_call: TRBJ2-5
d_call: TRBD2
cdr3_nt: TGTGCCAGCAGGTCACTAGCGGGCGGGGAGACCCAGTACTTC
cdr3_aa: CASRSLAGGETQYF

v_call: TRBV5-1
clone_size: few
j_call: TRBJ2-3
d_call: -
cdr3_nt: TGCGCCAGCAGCTTGGCGGCCTCGAACACAGATACGCAGTATTTT
cdr3_aa: CASSLAASNTDTQYF

v_call: TRBV5-1
clone_size: few
j_call: TRBJ2-7
d_call: -
cdr3_nt: TGCGCCAGCAGCCAGGACCACGACGAGCAGTACTTC
cdr3_aa: CASSQDHDEQYF

v_call: TRBV7-9
clone_size: many
j_call: TRBJ1-5
d_call: TRBD1
cdr3_nt: TGTGCCAGCAGCTTAGGCGACAGGGCGATTCAGCCCCAGCATTTT
cdr3_aa: CASSLGDRAIQPQHF

v_call: TRBV11-2
clone_size: few
j_call: TRBJ2-3
d_call: -
cdr3_nt: TGTGCCAGCAGCTGGTCCCCCCGAGGAGGGGCCCTCACAGATACGCAGTATTTT
cdr3_aa: CASSWSPRGGALTDTQYF

v_call: TRBV12-5
clone_size: -
j_call: TRBJ2-1
d_call: TRBD2
cdr3_nt: TGTGCTAGTGGCTTGACTAGCGGGGGGGAGCAGTTCTTC
cdr3_aa: CASGLTSGGEQFF

v_call: TRBV6-2/TRBV6-3
clone_size: many
j_call: TRBJ2-1
d_call: TRBD2
cdr3_nt: TGTGCCAGCAGTTACCCGACTAGCGCGGGTGAGCAGTTCTTC
cdr3_aa: CASSYPTSAGEQFF

v_call: TRBV7-2
clone_size: -
j_call: TRBJ1-5
d_call: -
cdr3_nt: TGTGCCAGCAGCCTAGCAAACCTTGGCAATCAGCCCCAGCATTTT
cdr3_aa: CASSLANLGNQPQHF

v_call: TRBV4-2
clone_size: -
j_call: TRBJ2-6
d_call: -
cdr3_nt: TGTGCCAGCAGCCCATGGGAGGGGGGGAGCTCTGGGGCCAACGTCCTGACTTTC
cdr3_aa: CASSPWEGGSSGANVLTF

v_call: TRBV7-2
clone_size: -
j_call: TRBJ2-7
d_call: -
cdr3_nt: TGTGCCAGCAGCTTAGAAGGGGGGCGCACCTACGAGCAGTACTTC
cdr3_aa: CASSLEGGRTYEQYF

v_call: TRBV4-3
clone_size: few
j_call: TRBJ1-2
d_call: TRBD1
cdr3_nt: TGCGCCAGCAGCCAGGGGTTAGGGACAGGGAACTATGGCTACACCTTC
cdr3_aa: CASSQGLGTGNYGYTF